This T cell receptor beta chain stems from a study of blood T cell repertoires in COVID-19. Across the whole study: From the United States, Italy and Spain came samples of acute and convalescent COVID-19. Sources were T cells, B-cell-depleted T cells, or PBMCs; the material itself was cDNA or gDNA.

In the authors' workflow: Amplification from reference gene primers served as the basis for estimated nucleated cell counts. Profiled with immunoSEQ multiplex PCR; TCRdb holds only in-frame clones, not every one. V, J and clone size were drawn from that table, and D and trimming were deduced from the DNA. The sample holds roughly 250,000 clones, 80% to 90% seen once. This clone was seen only a few times. CDR3 length equals 12 residues. Germline V gives CDR1 SNHLY, CDR2 FYNNEI. Trimming left V 5 bases short and J 0 bases short, with 3 bases between. This TCR was recovered from a woman aged 40-49 years with acute or convalescent COVID-19. This chain joins TRBV2 and TRBJ2-3; D gene uncertain. The specimen was peripheral blood. CDR3 amino acids: CASSSSTDTQYF. The CDR3 coding sequence is TGTGCCAGCAGTTCTAGCACAGATACGCAGTATTTT.